Listed below are T cell receptor beta chains from one sample, sequenced in a study of blood T cell repertoires in COVID-19. The table came from immunoSEQ multiplex PCR; TCRdb's copy has only in-frame clones and leaves some out. This sample has some 240,000 clones, with around 81% found just once. Specimen: peripheral blood. The receptors here all came from a human donor in a cohort sampled during active COVID-19. CDR3s include the opening cysteine and the closing phenylalanine or tryptophan. D genes are given only for firm matches. Clone size, where shown, is once, few, many, or a class for clones that have expanded.

j_gene: TRBJ2-2; abundance: .; v_gene: TRBV7-9; d_gene: .; CDR3aa: CASSLAPRNTGELFF; CDR3nt: TGTGCCAGCAGCTTAGCCCCGAGAAACACCGGGGAGCTGTTTTTT
j_gene: TRBJ2-1; abundance: .; v_gene: TRBV5-6; d_gene: TRBD1; CDR3aa: CASSFSRDRDNEQFF; CDR3nt: TGTGCCAGCAGCTTTTCTAGAGACAGGGACAATGAGCAGTTCTTC
j_gene: TRBJ1-5; abundance: .; v_gene: TRBV6-1; d_gene: .; CDR3aa: CASSEGGVSQPQHF; CDR3nt: TGTGCCAGCAGTGAGGGGGGGGTGAGTCAGCCCCAGCATTTT
j_gene: TRBJ1-2; abundance: .; v_gene: TRBV9; d_gene: .; CDR3aa: CASVGDYPYGYTF; CDR3nt: TGTGCCTCGGTGGGCGATTACCCCTATGGCTACACCTTC
j_gene: TRBJ2-1; abundance: .; v_gene: TRBV2; d_gene: .; CDR3aa: CASSAELSSYNEQFF; CDR3nt: TGTGCCAGCAGCGCGGAACTGAGCTCCTACAATGAGCAGTTCTTC
j_gene: TRBJ2-1; abundance: .; v_gene: TRBV2; d_gene: .; CDR3aa: CASARGWNNEQFF; CDR3nt: TGTGCCAGCGCCAGGGGTTGGAACAATGAGCAGTTCTTC
j_gene: TRBJ1-4; abundance: .; v_gene: TRBV5-1; d_gene: .; CDR3aa: CASRPVEGEKLFF; CDR3nt: TGCGCCAGCAGGCCGGTGGAGGGAGAAAAACTGTTTTTT
j_gene: TRBJ2-5; abundance: .; v_gene: TRBV5-1; d_gene: .; CDR3aa: CASSPSQGSQETQYF; CDR3nt: TGCGCCAGCAGCCCAAGTCAGGGTTCTCAAGAGACCCAGTACTTC
j_gene: TRBJ1-2; abundance: many; v_gene: TRBV10-1; d_gene: TRBD1; CDR3aa: CASSEYYRGTYDGYTF; CDR3nt: TGCGCCAGCAGTGAGTACTACAGGGGAACCTACGATGGCTACACCTTC
j_gene: TRBJ1-6; abundance: .; v_gene: TRBV5-1; d_gene: .; CDR3aa: CASRPEVSYNSPLHF; CDR3nt: TGCGCCAGCCGCCCGGAGGTTTCCTATAATTCACCCCTCCACTTT
j_gene: TRBJ1-1; abundance: .; v_gene: TRBV7-8; d_gene: .; CDR3aa: CASSLVEEVTEAFF; CDR3nt: TGTGCCAGCAGCTTAGTGGAGGAGGTCACTGAAGCTTTCTTT
j_gene: TRBJ1-5; abundance: few; v_gene: TRBV20-1; d_gene: .; CDR3aa: CSASVYSNQPQHF; CDR3nt: TGCAGTGCTAGTGTTTATAGCAATCAGCCCCAGCATTTT
j_gene: TRBJ2-5; abundance: .; v_gene: TRBV7-2; d_gene: .; CDR3aa: CASSLALLAGQGTQYF; CDR3nt: TGTGCCAGCAGCTTAGCTTTATTAGCTGGACAAGGGACCCAGTACTTC
j_gene: TRBJ2-5; abundance: .; v_gene: TRBV7-2; d_gene: .; CDR3aa: CASSLARAGGEETQYF; CDR3nt: TGTGCCAGCAGCTTAGCGCGGGCCGGCGGGGAGGAGACCCAGTACTTC
j_gene: TRBJ1-2; abundance: .; v_gene: TRBV6-5; d_gene: .; CDR3aa: CASRRRGGGYGYTF; CDR3nt: TGTGCCAGCAGGAGACGGGGAGGGGGCTATGGCTACACCTTC
j_gene: TRBJ2-7; abundance: .; v_gene: TRBV5-4; d_gene: .; CDR3aa: CASTPGHSLQGEQYF; CDR3nt: TGTGCCAGCACCCCCGGGCACTCGCTCCAGGGGGAGCAGTACTTC